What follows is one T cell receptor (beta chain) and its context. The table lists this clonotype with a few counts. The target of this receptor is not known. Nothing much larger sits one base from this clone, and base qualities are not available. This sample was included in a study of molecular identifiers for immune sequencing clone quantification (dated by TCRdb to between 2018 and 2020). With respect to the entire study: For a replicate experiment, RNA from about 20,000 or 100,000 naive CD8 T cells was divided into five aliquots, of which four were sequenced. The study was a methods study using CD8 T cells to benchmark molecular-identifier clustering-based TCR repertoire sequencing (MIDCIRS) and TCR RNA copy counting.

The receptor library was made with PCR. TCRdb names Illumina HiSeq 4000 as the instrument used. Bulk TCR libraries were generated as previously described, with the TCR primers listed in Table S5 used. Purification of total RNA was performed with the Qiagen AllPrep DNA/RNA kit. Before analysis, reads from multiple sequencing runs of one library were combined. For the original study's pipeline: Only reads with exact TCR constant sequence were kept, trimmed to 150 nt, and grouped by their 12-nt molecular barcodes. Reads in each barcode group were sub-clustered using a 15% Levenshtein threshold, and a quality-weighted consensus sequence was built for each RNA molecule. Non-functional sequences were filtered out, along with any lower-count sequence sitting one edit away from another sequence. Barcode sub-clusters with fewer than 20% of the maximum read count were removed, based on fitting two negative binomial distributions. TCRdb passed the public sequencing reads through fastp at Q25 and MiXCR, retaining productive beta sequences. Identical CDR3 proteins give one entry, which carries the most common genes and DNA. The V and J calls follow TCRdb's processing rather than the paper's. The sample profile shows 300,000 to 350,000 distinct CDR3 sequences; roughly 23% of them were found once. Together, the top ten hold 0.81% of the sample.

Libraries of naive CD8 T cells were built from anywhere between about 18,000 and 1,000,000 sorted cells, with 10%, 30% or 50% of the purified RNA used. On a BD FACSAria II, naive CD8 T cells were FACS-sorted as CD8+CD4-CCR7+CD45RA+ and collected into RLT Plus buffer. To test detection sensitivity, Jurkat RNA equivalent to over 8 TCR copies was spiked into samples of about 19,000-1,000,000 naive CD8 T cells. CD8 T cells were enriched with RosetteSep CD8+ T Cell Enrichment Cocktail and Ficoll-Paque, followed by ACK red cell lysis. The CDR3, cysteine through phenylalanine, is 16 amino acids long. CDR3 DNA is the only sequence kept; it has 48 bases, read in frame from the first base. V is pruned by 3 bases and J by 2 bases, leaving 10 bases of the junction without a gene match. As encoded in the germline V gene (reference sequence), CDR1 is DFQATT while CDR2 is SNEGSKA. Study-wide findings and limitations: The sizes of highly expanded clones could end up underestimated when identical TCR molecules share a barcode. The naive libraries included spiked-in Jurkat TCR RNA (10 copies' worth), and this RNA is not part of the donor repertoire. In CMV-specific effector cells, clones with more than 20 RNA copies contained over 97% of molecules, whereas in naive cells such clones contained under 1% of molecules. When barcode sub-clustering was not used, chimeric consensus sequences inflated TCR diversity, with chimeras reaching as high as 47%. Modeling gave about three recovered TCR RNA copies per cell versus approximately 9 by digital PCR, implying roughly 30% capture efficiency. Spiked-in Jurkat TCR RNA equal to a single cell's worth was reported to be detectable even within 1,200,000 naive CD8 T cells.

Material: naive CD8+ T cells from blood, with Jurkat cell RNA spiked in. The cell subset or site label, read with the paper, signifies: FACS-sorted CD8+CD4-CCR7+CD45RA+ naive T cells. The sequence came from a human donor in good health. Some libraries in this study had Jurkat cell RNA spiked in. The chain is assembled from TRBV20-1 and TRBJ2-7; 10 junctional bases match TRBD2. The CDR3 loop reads CSASLLTSGPPYEQYF. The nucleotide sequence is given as TGCAGTGCTAGCCTCCTGACTAGCGGGCCTCCCTACGAGCAGTACTTC.